This T cell receptor beta chain comes out of a study of radiotherapy plus CTLA-4 blockade in lung cancer. Overall study context: Among patients, about 17% showed objective responses, and about 31% had disease control. Study-wide results and limits: Interferon-beta and early blood T cell clone dynamics reportedly predicted response best.

The CDR3 has 14 residues. V gave up 5 bases and J gave up 9 bases; unmatched junction bases: 9. The germline gives CDR1 SGHTA, CDR2 FQGNSA. As to this clone: Its antigen is unknown.

TCRdb keeps only in-frame clones here, not all; method: immunoSEQ multiplex PCR. The sample lists over 70,000 clones, approximately 83% seen once, with around 2% in the top ten. The chain combines TRBV7-2 with TRBJ1-5; 8 bases align to TRBD1. The sample in question was peripheral blood, obtained from a patient treated with radiotherapy plus ipilimumab. The receptor was derived from a human donor with non-small cell lung cancer who had a partial response to radiotherapy plus ipilimumab. This CDR3 reads CASSPDRGSGPQHF. CDR3 bases: TGTGCCAGCAGCCCTGACAGGGGCAGCGGGCCCCAGCATTTT.